A single sample is the source of the 16 T cell receptor beta chains below, sequenced in a study of T cell responses to AZD1222 COVID-19 vaccine. The method was immunoSEQ multiplex PCR; TCRdb's version includes in-frame clones alone and lacks a portion of them. This sample has more than 150,000 clones; more than 70% occur once, and the top ten carry around 26%. The sequences come from peripheral blood, collected 28 days after the second AZD1222 dose. The receptors stem from an adult who received the AZD1222 COVID-19 vaccine.

CDR3: CASSPLLAGALKTGELFF. The CDR3 DNA is TGTGCCAGCAGTCCCCTCCTGGCGGGAGCCCTGAAAACCGGGGAGCTGTTTTTT. V gene TRBV28 combines with J gene TRBJ2-2; TRBD2 matches at 7 bases. CDR3 size: 18 residues. CDR1 is MDHEN, CDR2 SYDVKM, per germline. V was pared by 5 bases and J by 5 bases, with 17 bases of the junction left unmatched.

The chain links TRBV27 to TRBJ2-3, with a possible D match to TRBD1 (5 bases). Trimming left V 2 bases short and J 3 bases short, with 12 bases between. The CDR3 is 15 residues long. The V gene's germline CDR1 is MNHEY and CDR2 SMNVEV (reference sequence). The CDR3 nucleotides read TGTGCCAGCAGTTTAGGGGCTATACCTACAGATACGCAGTATTTT. It encodes CASSLGAIPTDTQYF.

The V call is TRBV4-3, the J call TRBJ2-1; the D gene is possibly TRBD2 (6 bases). The germline V gene encodes CDR1 LGHNA and CDR2 YSLEER. Between the trimmed V and J ends, which lost 3 bases and 5 bases, there was a span of 14 bases. CDR3 length equals 15 residues. Written as DNA, the CDR3 is TGCGCCAGCAGCCAGGACTACCCCAACCACAATGAGCAGTTCTTC. Amino acids: CASSQDYPNHNEQFF.

The J gene is TRBJ1-5, the V gene TRBV30; weak D call: TRBD1 (5 bases). The CDR3 length is 15 residues. Trimming removed 1 base from V and 1 base from J, with 11 bases in between. In germline, CDR1 is GTSNPN, CDR2 SVGIG (reference sequence). The CDR3 region is CAWSAGRASNQPQHF. Written as DNA, the CDR3 is TGTGCCTGGAGTGCTGGCAGGGCCAGCAATCAGCCCCAGCATTTT.

The V call is TRBV6-5, the J call TRBJ2-7, with D perhaps TRBD1 or TRBD2 (6 bases each). V gave up 2 bases and J gave up 6 bases, with 11 bases separating them. The CDR3 runs to 13 residues. CDR1 is MNHEY and CDR2 is SVGAGI in the germline V gene. Here the CDR3 DNA reads TGTGCCAGCAGTTACGGGGGGCTTCCCGAGCAGTACTTC. This codes for CASSYGGLPEQYF.

V and J are TRBV2 and TRBJ1-1, with D uncertain. This CDR3 comprises 14 residues. CDR1 and CDR2 (germline): SNHLY, FYNNEI. Trimming shortened V by 3 bases and J by 4 bases, and 12 bases separated the two germline ends. The CDR3 DNA reads as TGTGCCAGCAGTGACACCGTAACGGGCACTGAAGCTTTCTTT. Translating it yields CASSDTVTGTEAFF.

The chain combines TRBV4-2 with TRBJ2-7; D is undetermined. The germline gives CDR1 LGHNA, CDR2 YNFKEQ. V lost 4 bases to trimming and J lost 3 bases, with 16 bases between them. This CDR3 has 15 residues. This CDR3 is CASSLPGRTLYEQYF. As DNA, the CDR3 is TGTGCCAGCAGCCTACCTGGTAGAACGCTCTACGAGCAGTACTTC.

J is TRBJ1-6 and V is TRBV19; D ambiguous. Germline V gene lookup returns CDR1 LNHDA and CDR2 SQIVND (reference sequence). The CDR3 spans 15 residues. V was pared by 3 bases and J by 0 bases, with 6 bases between. This CDR3 is CASSIPSSYNSPLHF. The CDR3 nucleotides are TGTGCCAGTAGTATCCCGAGCTCCTATAATTCACCCCTCCACTTT. The full variable domain, its missing parts supplied by reference TRBV19 and TRBJ1-6, is DGGITQSPKYLFRKEGQNVTLSCEQNLNHDAMYWYRQDPGQGLRLIYYSQIVNDFQKGDIAEGYSVSREKKESFPLTVTSAQKNPTAFYLCASSIPSSYNSPLHFGNGTRLTVT.

This clone was counted once. The CDR3 region has the DNA TGTGCCAGCAGGGCCTCTGCCGGTGAGCAGTTCTTC. Translation: CASRASAGEQFF. The chain combines TRBV9 with TRBJ2-1; D remains ambiguous. The V and J ends lost 5 bases and 9 bases respectively, with 12 bases between them. The germline V gene encodes CDR1 SGDLS and CDR2 YYNGEE. This CDR3 contains 12 residues.

V gene TRBV6-1 combines with J gene TRBJ2-7; 9 bases map to TRBD2. Germline lookup yields CDR1 MNHNS and CDR2 SASEGT. V shed 2 bases, J shed 1 base, and the junction held 3 bases outside the gene matches. The CDR3 runs 15 residues. Here the CDR3 DNA reads TGTGCCAGCAGTGAAACTAGCGGGCCTTCCTACGAGCAGTACTTC. The encoded protein is CASSETSGPSYEQYF.

Details on this clone: The sample holds other DNA sequences that translate to the same CDR3. The chain is built from TRBV7-2 and TRBJ2-7, with no clear D. The CDR3 extends over 13 amino acids. The V end lost 3 bases, the J end lost 4 bases, and 10 bases lay between the germline ends. Per germline, CDR1 SGHTA and CDR2 FQGNSA. In nucleotides, the CDR3 is TGTGCCAGCAGCTTCAACAGAGGTTACGAGCAGTACTTC. Its protein product is CASSFNRGYEQYF.

This chain connects TRBV10-3 to TRBJ2-5, with 7 bases identical to TRBD1. The V segment lost 6 bases and the J segment 2 bases; nucleotides outside the gene matches: 6. Germline V gene data show CDR1 as ENHRY and CDR2 as SYGVKD. The CDR3 loop spans 14 amino acids. The CDR3 region is CAISVGTAQETQYF. DNA for the CDR3: TGTGCCATCAGCGTTGGGACAGCACAAGAGACCCAGTACTTC.

This chain connects TRBV30 to TRBJ2-5, with 7 bases fitting TRBD1. V was clipped by 7 bases and J by 3 bases; unmatched bases: 2. The CDR3 extends over 11 amino acids. Germline V gene data show CDR1 as GTSNPN and CDR2 as SVGIG (reference sequence). DNA for the CDR3: TGTGCCTACAGGGGTAAAGAGACCCAGTACTTC. Translated: CAYRGKETQYF.

This clone has a single count. The rearrangement joins TRBV7-8 to TRBJ2-1, with TRBD2 identical over 9 bases. The CDR3 loop spans 16 amino acids. Germline V lookup: CDR1 SGHVS, CDR2 FQNEAQ. V dropped 4 bases and J dropped 9; count of bases not matched to a gene: 13. The CDR3 DNA reads TGTGCCAGCAGCTCCTACAGGGTAAGGCGGGAGGGTGAGCAGTTCTTC. It specifies CASSSYRVRREGEQFF.

J is TRBJ2-7 and V is TRBV28; perhaps D is TRBD1 or TRBD2 (6 bases each). The CDR3 is made up of 17 amino acids. V dropped 6 bases and J dropped 2 bases, with 23 bases sitting between them. CDR1 is MDHEN and CDR2 is SYDVKM in the germline V gene. In DNA, the CDR3 is TGTGCCAGCAGATTACGAGACCAAGGGGGGAGTACCTACGAGCAGTACTTC. It codes for CASRLRDQGGSTYEQYF.

This chain connects TRBV4-2 to TRBJ1-5; D is uncertain. CDR1 is LGHNA and CDR2 is YNFKEQ in the germline V gene. V lost 1 base to trimming and J lost 5 bases, with 9 bases between them. The CDR3 spans 14 residues. The CDR3 coding sequence is TGTGCCAGCAGCCAAGGGGAGAATTATCAGCCCCAGCATTTT. Protein product: CASSQGENYQPQHF.